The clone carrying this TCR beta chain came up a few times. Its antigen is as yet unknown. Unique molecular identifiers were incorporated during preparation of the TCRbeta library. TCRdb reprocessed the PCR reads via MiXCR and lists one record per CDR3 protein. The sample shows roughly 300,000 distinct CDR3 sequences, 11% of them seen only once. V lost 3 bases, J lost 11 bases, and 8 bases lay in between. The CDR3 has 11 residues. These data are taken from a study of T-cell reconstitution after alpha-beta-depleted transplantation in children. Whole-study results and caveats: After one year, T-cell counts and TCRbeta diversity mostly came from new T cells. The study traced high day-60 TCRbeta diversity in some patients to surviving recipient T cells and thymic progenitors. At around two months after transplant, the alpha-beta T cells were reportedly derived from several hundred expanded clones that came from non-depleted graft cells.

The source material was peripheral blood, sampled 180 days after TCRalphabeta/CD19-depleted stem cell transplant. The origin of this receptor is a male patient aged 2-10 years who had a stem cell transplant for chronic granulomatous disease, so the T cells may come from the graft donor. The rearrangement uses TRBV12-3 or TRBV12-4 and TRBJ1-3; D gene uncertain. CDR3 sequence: CASSFALPIYF. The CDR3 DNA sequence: TGTGCCAGCAGTTTTGCCTTGCCCATATATTTT.